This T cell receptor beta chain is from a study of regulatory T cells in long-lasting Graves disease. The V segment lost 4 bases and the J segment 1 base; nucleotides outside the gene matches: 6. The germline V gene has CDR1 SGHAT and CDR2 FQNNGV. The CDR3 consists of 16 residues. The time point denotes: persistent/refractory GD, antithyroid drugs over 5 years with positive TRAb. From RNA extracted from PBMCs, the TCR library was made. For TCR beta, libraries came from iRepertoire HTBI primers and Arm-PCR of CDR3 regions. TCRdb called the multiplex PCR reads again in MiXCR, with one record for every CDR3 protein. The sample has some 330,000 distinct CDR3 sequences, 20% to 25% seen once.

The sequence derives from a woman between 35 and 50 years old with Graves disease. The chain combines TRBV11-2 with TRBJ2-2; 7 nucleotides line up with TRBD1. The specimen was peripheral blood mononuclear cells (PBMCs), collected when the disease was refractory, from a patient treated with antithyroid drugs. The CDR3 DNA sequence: TGTGCCAGCAGCTATCAGACAGGGTGGAACACCGGGGAGCTGTTTTTT. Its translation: CASSYQTGWNTGELFF.